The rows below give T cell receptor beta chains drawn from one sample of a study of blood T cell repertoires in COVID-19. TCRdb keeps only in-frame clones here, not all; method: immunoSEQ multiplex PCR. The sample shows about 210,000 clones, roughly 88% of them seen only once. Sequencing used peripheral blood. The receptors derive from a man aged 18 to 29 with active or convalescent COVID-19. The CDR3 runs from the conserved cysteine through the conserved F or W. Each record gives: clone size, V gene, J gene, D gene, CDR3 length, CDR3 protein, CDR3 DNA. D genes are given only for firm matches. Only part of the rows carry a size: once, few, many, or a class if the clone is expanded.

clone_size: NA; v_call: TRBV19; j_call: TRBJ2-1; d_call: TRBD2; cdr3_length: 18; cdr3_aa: CASSDGTSGRGRKGEQFF; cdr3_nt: TGTGCCAGTAGTGACGGGACTAGCGGGAGGGGTCGGAAGGGGGAGCAGTTCTTC
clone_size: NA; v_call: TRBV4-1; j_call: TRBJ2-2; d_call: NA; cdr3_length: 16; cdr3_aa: CASSQESGNRAGELFF; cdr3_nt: TGCGCCAGCAGCCAAGAGAGCGGAAACAGGGCCGGGGAGCTGTTTTTT
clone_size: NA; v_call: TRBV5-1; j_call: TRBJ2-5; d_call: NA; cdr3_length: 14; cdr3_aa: CASSFHSAQETQYF; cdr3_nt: TGCGCCAGCAGCTTTCATAGCGCACAAGAGACCCAGTACTTC
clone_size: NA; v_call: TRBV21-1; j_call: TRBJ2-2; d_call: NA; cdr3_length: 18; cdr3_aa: CASSNEDCTLANTGELFF; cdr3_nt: TGTGCCAGCAGCAACGAGGACTGTACACTAGCGAACACCGGGGAGCTGTTTTTT
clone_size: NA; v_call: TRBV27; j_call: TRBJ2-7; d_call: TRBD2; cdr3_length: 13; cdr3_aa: CASRTAGGYEQYF; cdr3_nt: TGTGCCAGCAGGACGGCGGGGGGCTACGAGCAGTACTTC
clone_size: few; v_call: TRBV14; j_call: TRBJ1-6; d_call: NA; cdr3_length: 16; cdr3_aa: CASSQLRPAGNSPLHF; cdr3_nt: TGTGCCAGCAGCCAACTCCGCCCGGCGGGCAATTCACCCCTCCACTTT
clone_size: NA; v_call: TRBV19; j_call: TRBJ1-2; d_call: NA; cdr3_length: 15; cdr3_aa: CASAAVGKTNYGYTF; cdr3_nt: TGTGCCAGTGCCGCCGTGGGCAAGACTAACTATGGCTACACCTTC
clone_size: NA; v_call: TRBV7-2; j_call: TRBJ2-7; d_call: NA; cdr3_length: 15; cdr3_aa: CASSFAGAETYEQYF; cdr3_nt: TGTGCCAGCAGCTTTGCGGGGGCGGAGACCTACGAGCAGTACTTC
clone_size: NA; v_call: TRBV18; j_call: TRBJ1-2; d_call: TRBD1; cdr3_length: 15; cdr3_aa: CASSPGTGLDYGYTF; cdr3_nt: TGTGCCAGCTCACCAGGGACAGGTTTAGACTATGGCTACACCTTC
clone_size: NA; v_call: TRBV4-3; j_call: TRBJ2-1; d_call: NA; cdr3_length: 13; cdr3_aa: CASSQPFYNEQFF; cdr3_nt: TGCGCCAGCAGCCAACCATTCTACAATGAGCAGTTCTTC
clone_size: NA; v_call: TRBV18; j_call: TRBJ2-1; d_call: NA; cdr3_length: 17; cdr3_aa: CASSPPSGAGGRNEQFF; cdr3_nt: TGTGCCAGCTCACCCCCATCCGGGGCAGGGGGGAGGAATGAGCAGTTCTTC
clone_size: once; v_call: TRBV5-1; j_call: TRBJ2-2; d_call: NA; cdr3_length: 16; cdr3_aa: CASTPSGEAPTGELFF; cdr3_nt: TGCGCCAGCACCCCATCCGGGGAGGCCCCCACCGGGGAGCTGTTTTTT
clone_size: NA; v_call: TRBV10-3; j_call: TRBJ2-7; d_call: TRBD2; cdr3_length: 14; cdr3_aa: CATRGTSDSYEQYF; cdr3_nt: TGTGCCACCCGCGGGACTAGCGATTCTTACGAGCAGTACTTC
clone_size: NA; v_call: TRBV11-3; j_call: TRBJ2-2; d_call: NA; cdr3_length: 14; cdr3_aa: CASSPSRVTGELFF; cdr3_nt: TGTGCCAGCAGCCCGAGCAGGGTAACCGGGGAGCTGTTTTTT
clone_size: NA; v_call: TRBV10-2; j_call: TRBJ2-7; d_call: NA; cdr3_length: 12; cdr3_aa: CASSESSSLQYF; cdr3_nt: TGCGCCAGCAGTGAGTCGTCGAGTCTGCAGTACTTC
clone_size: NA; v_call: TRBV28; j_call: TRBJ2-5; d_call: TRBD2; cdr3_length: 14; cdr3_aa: CAITTGGPKETQYF; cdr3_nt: TGTGCCATCACAACGGGGGGGCCCAAAGAGACCCAGTACTTC
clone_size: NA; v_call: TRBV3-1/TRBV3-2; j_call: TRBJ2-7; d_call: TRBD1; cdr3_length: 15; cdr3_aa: CASSLADRGPYEQYF; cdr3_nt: TGTGCCAGCAGCCTCGCGGACAGGGGGCCCTACGAGCAGTACTTC
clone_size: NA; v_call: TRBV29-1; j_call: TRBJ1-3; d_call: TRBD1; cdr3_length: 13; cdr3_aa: CSGLGQGGNTIYF; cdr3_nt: TGCAGCGGACTGGGACAGGGTGGAAACACCATATATTTT
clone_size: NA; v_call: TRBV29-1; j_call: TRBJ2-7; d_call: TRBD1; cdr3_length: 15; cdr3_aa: CSVPIEDRSSYEQYF; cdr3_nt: TGCAGCGTTCCTATCGAGGACAGGAGCTCCTACGAGCAGTACTTC
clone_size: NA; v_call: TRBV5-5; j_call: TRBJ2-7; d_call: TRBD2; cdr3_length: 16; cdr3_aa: CASREPGGPFSYEQYF; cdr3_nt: TGTGCCAGCAGGGAACCGGGAGGGCCTTTTTCCTACGAGCAGTACTTC
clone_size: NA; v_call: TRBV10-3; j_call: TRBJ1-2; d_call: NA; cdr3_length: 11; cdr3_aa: CAISWGEGYTF; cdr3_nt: TGTGCCATCAGCTGGGGGGAAGGCTACACCTTC
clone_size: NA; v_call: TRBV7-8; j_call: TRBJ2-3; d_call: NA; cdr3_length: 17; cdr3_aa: CASSYNGLPVRTDTQYF; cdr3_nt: TGTGCCAGCAGCTATAACGGACTACCAGTAAGGACAGATACGCAGTATTTT
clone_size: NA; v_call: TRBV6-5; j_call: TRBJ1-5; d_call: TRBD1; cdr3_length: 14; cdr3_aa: CASSYGTGSQPQHF; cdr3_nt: TGTGCCAGCAGTTATGGGACAGGGAGCCAGCCCCAGCATTTT
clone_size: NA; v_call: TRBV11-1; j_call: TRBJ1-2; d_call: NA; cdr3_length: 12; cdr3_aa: CASSFQNYGYTF; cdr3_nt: TGTGCCAGCAGCTTTCAGAACTATGGCTACACCTTC
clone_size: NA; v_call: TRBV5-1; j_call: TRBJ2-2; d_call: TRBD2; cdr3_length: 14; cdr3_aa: CASNSGSGAGELFF; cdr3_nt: TGCGCCAGCAATAGCGGGAGCGGAGCCGGGGAGCTGTTTTTT
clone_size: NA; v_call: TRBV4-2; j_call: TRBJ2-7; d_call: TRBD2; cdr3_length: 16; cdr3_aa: CASSQGASGSLHEQYF; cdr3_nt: TGTGCCAGCAGCCAAGGTGCTAGCGGGAGCCTCCACGAGCAGTACTTC
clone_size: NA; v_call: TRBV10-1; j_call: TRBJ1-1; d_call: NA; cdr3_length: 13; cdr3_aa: CASNRGWGTEAFF; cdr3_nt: TGCGCCAGCAATAGGGGTTGGGGCACTGAAGCTTTCTTT
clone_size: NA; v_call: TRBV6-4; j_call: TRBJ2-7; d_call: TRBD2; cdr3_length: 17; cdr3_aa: CASSDPSGRDGAYEQYF; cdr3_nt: TGTGCCAGCAGTGACCCTAGCGGGAGGGATGGTGCCTACGAGCAGTACTTC
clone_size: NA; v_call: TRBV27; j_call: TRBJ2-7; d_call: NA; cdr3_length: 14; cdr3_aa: CASSPGFGSYEQYF; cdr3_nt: TGTGCCAGCAGCCCAGGGTTTGGCTCCTACGAGCAGTACTTC
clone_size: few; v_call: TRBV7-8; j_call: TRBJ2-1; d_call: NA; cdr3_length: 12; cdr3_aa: CASSSPYNEQFF; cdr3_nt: TGTGCCAGCAGCTCTCCGTACAATGAGCAGTTCTTC
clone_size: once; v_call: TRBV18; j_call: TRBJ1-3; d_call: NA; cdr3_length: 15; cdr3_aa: CASSPPGQPGNTIYF; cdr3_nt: TGTGCCAGCTCACCACCGGGGCAACCAGGAAACACCATATATTTT
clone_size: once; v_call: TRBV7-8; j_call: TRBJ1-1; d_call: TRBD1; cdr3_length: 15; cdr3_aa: CASNGDRGGDTEAFF; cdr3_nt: TGTGCCAGCAACGGGGACAGGGGAGGGGACACTGAAGCTTTCTTT
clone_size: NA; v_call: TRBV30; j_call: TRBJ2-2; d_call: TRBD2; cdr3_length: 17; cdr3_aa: CAWSVLAGVLNTGELFF; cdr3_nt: TGTGCCTGGAGTGTACTCGCGGGAGTGTTGAACACCGGGGAGCTGTTTTTT
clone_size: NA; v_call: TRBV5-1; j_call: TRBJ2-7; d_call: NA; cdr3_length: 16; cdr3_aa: CASSFRPQGNSYEQYF; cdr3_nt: TGCGCCAGCAGCTTTCGGCCACAGGGAAATTCCTACGAGCAGTACTTC
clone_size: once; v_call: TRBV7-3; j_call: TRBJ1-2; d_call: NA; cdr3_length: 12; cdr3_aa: CASSSHTLRMTF; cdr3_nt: TGTGCCAGCTCTAGCCATACCCTCAGAATGACCTTC
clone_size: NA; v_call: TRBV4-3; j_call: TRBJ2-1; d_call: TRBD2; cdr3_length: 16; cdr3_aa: CASSPRTSGEYNEQFF; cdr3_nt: TGCGCCAGCAGCCCTAGAACTAGCGGGGAATACAATGAGCAGTTCTTC
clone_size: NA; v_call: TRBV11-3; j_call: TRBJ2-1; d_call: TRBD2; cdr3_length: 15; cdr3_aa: CASSLEAGERHEQFF; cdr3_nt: TGTGCCAGCAGCTTAGAAGCGGGAGAACGCCATGAGCAGTTCTTC
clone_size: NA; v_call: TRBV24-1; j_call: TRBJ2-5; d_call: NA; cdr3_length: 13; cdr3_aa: CATSDAGKETQYF; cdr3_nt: TGTGCCACCAGTGATGCAGGGAAAGAGACCCAGTACTTC
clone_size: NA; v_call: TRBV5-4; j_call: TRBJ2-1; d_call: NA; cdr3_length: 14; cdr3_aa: CASSLTGSYNEQFF; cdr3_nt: TGTGCCAGCAGCTTAACAGGGTCCTACAATGAGCAGTTCTTC
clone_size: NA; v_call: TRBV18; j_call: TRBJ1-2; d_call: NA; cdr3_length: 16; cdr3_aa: CASSPPVGGGGYGYTF; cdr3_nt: TGTGCCAGCTCACCACCGGTTGGAGGGGGGGGCTATGGCTACACCTTC
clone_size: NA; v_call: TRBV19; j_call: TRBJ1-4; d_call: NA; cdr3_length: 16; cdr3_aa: CASTVRSPATNEKLFF; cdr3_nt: TGTGCCAGTACGGTACGGAGCCCCGCAACTAATGAAAAACTGTTTTTT
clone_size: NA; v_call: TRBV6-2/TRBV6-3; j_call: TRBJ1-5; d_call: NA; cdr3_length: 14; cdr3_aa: CASSLQRSNQPQHF; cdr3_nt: TGTGCCAGCAGTTTACAACGCAGTAATCAGCCCCAGCATTTT
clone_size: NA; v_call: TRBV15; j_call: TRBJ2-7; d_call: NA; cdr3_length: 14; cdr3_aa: CATSRDSGYYEQYF; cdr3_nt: TGTGCCACCAGCAGAGATTCGGGTTACTACGAGCAGTACTTC
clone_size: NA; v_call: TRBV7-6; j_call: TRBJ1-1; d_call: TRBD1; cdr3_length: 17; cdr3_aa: CASSLRNRDSLNTEAFF; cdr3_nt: TGTGCCAGCAGCTTAAGGAACCGGGACAGTTTGAACACTGAAGCTTTCTTT
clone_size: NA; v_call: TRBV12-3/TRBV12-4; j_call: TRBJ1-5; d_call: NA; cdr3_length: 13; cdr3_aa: CASSGLRGQPQHF; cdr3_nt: TGTGCCAGCAGCGGCCTCCGCGGGCAGCCCCAGCATTTT
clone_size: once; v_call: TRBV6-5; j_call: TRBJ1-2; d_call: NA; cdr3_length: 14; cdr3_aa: CASSILGREYGYTF; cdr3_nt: TGTGCCAGCAGTATACTTGGACGGGAATATGGCTACACCTTC
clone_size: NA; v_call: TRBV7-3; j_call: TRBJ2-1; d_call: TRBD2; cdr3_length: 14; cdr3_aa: CASSSGRGNNEQFF; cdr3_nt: TGTGCCAGCAGCAGCGGGCGGGGGAACAATGAGCAGTTCTTC
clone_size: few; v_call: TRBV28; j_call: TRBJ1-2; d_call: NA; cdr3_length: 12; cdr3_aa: CASRVSRSGYTF; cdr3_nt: TGTGCCAGCAGGGTTTCCCGGTCTGGCTACACCTTC
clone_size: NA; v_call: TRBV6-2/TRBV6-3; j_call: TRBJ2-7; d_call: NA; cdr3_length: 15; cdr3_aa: CASSPLPGLSYEQYF; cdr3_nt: TGTGCCAGCAGTCCCCTCCCGGGACTCTCTTACGAGCAGTACTTC
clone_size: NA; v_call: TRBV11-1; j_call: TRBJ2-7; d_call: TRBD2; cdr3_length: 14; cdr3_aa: CASSLPSGNYEQYF; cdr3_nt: TGTGCCAGCAGCTTGCCTAGCGGGAACTACGAGCAGTACTTC
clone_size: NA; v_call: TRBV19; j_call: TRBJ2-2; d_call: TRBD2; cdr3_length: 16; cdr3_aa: CASRTSGMRFPGELFF; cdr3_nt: TGTGCCAGTAGAACAAGCGGGATGAGGTTCCCCGGGGAGCTGTTTTTT
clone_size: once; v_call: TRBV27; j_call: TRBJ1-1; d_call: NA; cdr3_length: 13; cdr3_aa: CASSLSRNTEAFF; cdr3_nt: TGTGCCAGCAGTTTATCGAGGAACACTGAAGCTTTCTTT
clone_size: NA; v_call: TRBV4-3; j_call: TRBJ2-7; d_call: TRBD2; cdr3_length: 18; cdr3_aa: CASSQDRGIAGGNYEQYF; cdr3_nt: TGCGCCAGCAGCCAAGATAGGGGGATAGCGGGAGGGAACTACGAGCAGTACTTC
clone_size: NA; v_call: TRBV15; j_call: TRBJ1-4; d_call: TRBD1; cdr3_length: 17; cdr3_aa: CATSTRDRGRTNEKLFF; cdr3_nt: TGTGCCACCAGCACTCGGGACAGGGGGCGGACTAATGAAAAACTGTTTTTT
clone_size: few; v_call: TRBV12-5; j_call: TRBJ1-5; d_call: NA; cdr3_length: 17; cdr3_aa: CASGLLVGLGGGQPQHF; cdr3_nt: TGTGCTAGTGGTTTGCTTGTCGGCCTAGGGGGGGGTCAGCCCCAGCATTTT
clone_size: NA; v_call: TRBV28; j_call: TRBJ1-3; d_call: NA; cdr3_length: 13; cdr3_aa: CASSQGSGNTIYF; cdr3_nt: TGTGCCAGCAGCCAGGGGTCAGGAAACACCATATATTTT